Given below is one T cell receptor (beta chain) in context. The data derive from a study of shared clonotypes between healthy human individuals. The length of the CDR3 is 16 residues. Germline CDR1 LNHDA, CDR2 SQIVND (reference sequence). J was trimmed by 0 bases and V by 6 bases; bases with no gene match: 8. The study ran the assay at deep level. Some clones are missing from TCRdb's copy, which holds only in-frame ones; the method was immunoSEQ multiplex PCR. The profile shows 500,000 to 650,000 clones, just over 75% of them singletons. The chain joins TRBV19 to TRBJ1-5; 7 positions agree with TRBD1. The receptor was isolated from a woman aged 40 to 55 in good health. Some clones in this sample may be carry-over from other donors' samples. The sequencing input was PBMCs. CDR3 nucleotide sequence: TGTGCCAGTAGCCTGGACAGGTTTAATAGCAATCAGCCCCAGCATTTT. As protein: CASSLDRFNSNQPQHF.